Here is one T cell receptor (beta chain) with its context. Its antigen is unknown. This sample is drawn from a study of cytomegalovirus exposure and HLA in healthy donors. Study-level points and caveats: In vitro testing confirmed a few CMV-associated chains as specific for CMV antigens. Upon later analysis, HLA-associated TCR beta chains proved more clonally expanded than other, equally common chains.

It was with 60 Vbeta and 13 Jbeta primers that the PCR ran. Repertoires were generated with immunoSEQ multiplex PCR, while TCRdb's copy carries only in-frame clones and drops some. The record lists approximately 130,000 clones, of which the ten most abundant hold roughly 2%. CDR1 and CDR2 (germline): SGDLS, YYNGEE. Trimming took off 0 bases at V and 1 base at J, with 7 bases between the two ends. The CDR3 is 14 residues long. The chain couples TRBV9 to TRBJ1-1; D not resolved. The sequence was collected from a woman aged 60 to 75 in good health and CMV-seronegative. Sequencing was performed on PBMCs. The CDR3 bases are TGTGCCAGCAGCGTAGGTCACAAGAACACTGAAGCTTTCTTT. Residues: CASSVGHKNTEAFF. The complete variable domain, with remaining parts taken from reference TRBV9 and TRBJ1-1, reads DSGVTQTPKHLITATGQRVTLRCSPRSGDLSVYWYQQSLDQGLQFLIQYYNGEERAKGNILERFSAQQFPDLHSELNLSSLELGDSALYFCASSVGHKNTEAFFGQGTRLTVV.